The 23 T cell receptor beta chains below were found in one sample sequenced in a study of T-cell reconstitution after alpha-beta-depleted transplantation in children. Molecular barcoding with unique molecular identifiers was used for the TCRbeta library. Via MiXCR, TCRdb re-called the PCR reads, giving one row per CDR3 protein. The sample holds about 980,000 distinct CDR3 sequences, roughly 29% seen once. The specimen was PBMCs, mostly from graft donor cells, collected 360 days after TCRalphabeta/CD19-depleted stem cell transplant. The receptor set was obtained from a boy in the first two years of life who had a stem cell transplant for SCID, so the T cells may come from the graft donor.

This clonotype was detected only a few times. This chain connects TRBV27 to TRBJ2-7; 7 bases fit TRBD1. The CDR3 sequence is 17 residues long. The germline CDR1 and CDR2 sequences are MNHEY and SMNVEV (reference sequence). V gave up 3 bases and J gave up 5 bases; unmatched junction bases: 16. The CDR3 spells CASSFGVPRQGTHEQYF. Here the CDR3 DNA reads TGTGCCAGCAGTTTTGGTGTTCCGCGACAGGGAACCCACGAGCAGTACTTC.

V gene TRBV15 combines with J gene TRBJ2-7; D perhaps matches TRBD2 (5 bases). Germline CDR1 is LNHNV and CDR2 is YYDKDF (reference sequence). This CDR3 has 14 amino acids. V was clipped by 0 bases and J by 6 bases, with 12 bases between them. The CDR3 DNA follows: TGTGCCACCAGCAGAGACGGAGGAAAGGGCGAGCAGTACTTC. Translation gives CATSRDGGKGEQYF.

This sequence joins TRBV11-1 and TRBJ2-2; TRBD1 aligns across 11 bases. In germline, CDR1 is SGHAT, CDR2 FQDESV (reference sequence). The CDR3 length is 18 residues. V was pared by 4 bases and J by 7 bases, with 14 bases of the junction left unmatched. CDR3 sequence: CASSSTLIADRGHGELFF. As DNA, the CDR3 is TGTGCCAGCAGCTCGACCCTCATTGCGGACAGGGGGCACGGGGAGCTGTTTTTT.

This clonotype was picked up a small number of times. The V and J genes are TRBV4-1 and TRBJ2-7, with D perhaps matching TRBD1 (5 bases). This CDR3 is built from 15 residues. Trimming cost V 6 bases and J 6 bases, with 21 bases left between them. In germline, CDR1 is MGHRA, CDR2 YSYEKL. This CDR3 reads CASRPTAGILVEQYF. The CDR3 bases are TGCGCCAGCAGGCCCACGGCAGGGATTTTGGTCGAGCAGTACTTC.

The chain recombines TRBV5-6 with TRBJ2-5; 12 nucleotides line up with TRBD2. The CDR3 covers 17 residues. CDR1 SGHDT and CDR2 YYEEEE come from the germline V gene. J gave up 4 bases and V 2 bases, and 9 bases lay outside the gene matches. The CDR3 is CASSLGLAGGPGETQYF. The CDR3 region has the DNA TGTGCCAGCAGCTTAGGCCTAGCGGGGGGGCCGGGAGAGACCCAGTACTTC.

J is TRBJ2-5 and V is TRBV3-1; D unresolved. Germline assignment: CDR1 LGHDT and CDR2 YNNKEL (reference sequence). CDR3 size: 15 residues. Trimming took off 0 bases at V and 6 bases at J, with 14 bases between the two ends. CDR3 sequence reads: CASSQDPLKTKTQYF. As DNA, the CDR3 is TGTGCCAGCAGCCAAGATCCGCTAAAAACAAAGACCCAGTACTTC.

This sequence joins TRBV6-2 or TRBV6-3 and TRBJ2-7; a weak D match, TRBD2 (5 bases). Germline CDR1 is MNHEY and CDR2 is SVGEGT. The ends were cut back, 6 bases at V and 6 bases at J, with 18 bases in the middle. The CDR3 is 14 amino acids. The CDR3 DNA reads as TGTGCCAGCAGCCCACACGGACGGGGTGCCGAGCAGTACTTC. Translating gives CASSPHGRGAEQYF.

This chain uses TRBV20-1 with TRBJ1-5; D unclear. The CDR3 loop spans 13 amino acids. Per the germline V gene, CDR1 is DFQATT and CDR2 is SNEGSKA (reference sequence). Trimming shortened V by 0 bases and J by 4 bases, and 7 bases separated the two germline ends. The CDR3 DNA follows: TGCAGTGCTAGAGATTGGACGAATCAGCCCCAGCATTTT. Translated, it gives CSARDWTNQPQHF.

This sequence joins TRBV12-3 or TRBV12-4 and TRBJ2-7, with D perhaps matching TRBD1 (5 bases). The germline V and J ends were trimmed by 2 bases and 4 bases, with 18 bases remaining between them. This CDR3 spans 16 amino acids. CDR3 sequence reads: CASSLTRQGLRYEQYF. CDR3 sequence (DNA): TGTGCCAGCAGTTTAACAAGGCAGGGCCTCAGATACGAGCAGTACTTC.

This clonotype was counted only a few times. The chain joins TRBV12-3 or TRBV12-4 to TRBJ2-3, with 9 positions matching TRBD1. The V segment lost 6 bases and the J segment 2 bases; nucleotides outside the gene matches: 3. This CDR3 spans 14 amino acids. CDR3 in DNA: TGTGCCAGCAGGACAGGGGGAGACACAGATACGCAGTATTTT. This gives the protein CASRTGGDTDTQYF.

The chain joins TRBV28 to TRBJ2-3; 13 positions match TRBD2. V gave up 7 bases and J gave up 7 bases; unmatched junction bases: 17. The CDR3 spans 18 residues. Per germline, CDR1 MDHEN and CDR2 SYDVKM. The CDR3 region has the DNA TGTGCCAGCACCACCCGTCCGGGACTAGCGGGGCTTGTGAATACGCAGTATTTT. It codes for CASTTRPGLAGLVNTQYF.

The chain carries TRBV4-1 and TRBJ2-1, with TRBD2 matching over 12 bases. With V trimmed by 1 base and J by 9 bases, 4 bases remained unmatched. Germline V gene sequence: CDR1 MGHRA, CDR2 YSYEKL. This CDR3 contains 15 residues. DNA of the CDR3: TGCGCCAGCAGCCAAGCTAGCGGGGGGGCCTCTGAGCAGTTCTTC. Protein sequence: CASSQASGGASEQFF.

V gene TRBV12-3 or TRBV12-4 combines with J gene TRBJ2-5; 7 positions agree with TRBD2. CDR3 length: 15 amino acids. The J segment lost 7 bases and the V segment lost 9 bases, leaving 17 bases of the junction unmatched. The CDR3 nucleotides are TGTGCCAGTACGGTGGGGCTTATCGGCGGGGGGACCCAGTACTTC. This encodes CASTVGLIGGGTQYF.

A remark on this clonotype: A much larger clone differs from this one at a single base, so this may be a read error. V and J are TRBV7-3 and TRBJ2-2, with D possibly TRBD2 on 5 matching bases. Germline CDR1 and CDR2: SGHTA and FQGTGA. CDR3 size: 13 residues. Deletions cut 5 bases from V and 6 bases from J, with 10 bases between. CDR3 protein: CASSMRVAGELFF. The DNA for the CDR3 is TGTGCCAGCAGCATGAGGGTTGCCGGGGAGCTGTTTTTT.

This clonotype was counted a few times. At one end the junction does not follow the germline gene, possibly because of a read error. The chain recombines TRBV4-1 with TRBJ1-4; D may be TRBD1 (5 bases). This CDR3 is 19 amino acids long. Germline loops: CDR1 MGHRA, CDR2 YSYEKL. The CDR3 spells CASSQVEGWDPATNEKLFF. The CDR3 DNA follows: TGCGCCAGCAGTCAAGTAGAGGGGTGGGATCCCGCAACTAATGAAAAACTGTTTTTT.

In its sample, this clonotype was seen once. This chain joins TRBV14 and TRBJ2-2, with 7 bases matching TRBD1. CDR1 SGHDN and CDR2 FVKESK come from the germline V gene. This CDR3 has 15 amino acids. V trimming: 3 bases; J trimming: 4 bases; junction bases outside the gene matches: 5. DNA for the CDR3: TGTGCCAGCAGCCAGAAGGACAGGACCACCGGGGAGCTGTTTTTT. Protein product: CASSQKDRTTGELFF.

J is TRBJ2-3 and V is TRBV7-3; 15 nucleotides align to TRBD2. Germline loops: CDR1 SGHTA, CDR2 FQGTGA. With V trimmed by 2 bases and J by 6 bases, 9 bases remained unmatched. This CDR3 has 18 amino acids. The CDR3 nucleotides read TGTGCCAGCAGCTTACGTGGACTAGCGGGGGGGGTCAGGGATACGCAGTATTTT. Its translation: CASSLRGLAGGVRDTQYF.

V usage is TRBV7-8 and J usage is TRBJ2-1; the D gene could be TRBD1 or TRBD2 (5 bases each). This CDR3 contains 13 residues. Germline loops: CDR1 SGHVS, CDR2 FQNEAQ. Trimming left V 3 bases short and J 8 bases short, with 11 bases between. CDR3: CASSFGRDHEQFF. For the CDR3, the DNA is TGTGCCAGCAGCTTCGGCAGGGACCATGAGCAGTTCTTC.

This clonotype was seen only a few times. This chain joins TRBV18 and TRBJ2-5; the D gene is possibly TRBD2 (7 bases). V was shortened by 4 bases and J by 2 bases, with 17 bases between the two germline ends. CDR3 length: 16 amino acids. In germline, CDR1 is KGHSH, CDR2 LQKENI. DNA of the CDR3: TGTGCCAGCTCACAACGGGGGGCAGGTCCGCAAGAGACCCAGTACTTC. Amino acids: CASSQRGAGPQETQYF.

This clonotype was observed a handful of times. This chain links TRBV20-1 with TRBJ2-3; 8 positions match TRBD2. V shed 6 bases, J shed 7 bases, and the junction held 15 bases outside the gene matches. The CDR3 consists of 15 residues. Germline V lookup: CDR1 DFQATT, CDR2 SNEGSKA (reference sequence). The CDR3 DNA sequence: TGCAGTGCCTTTCTGTCAAGCGGGGGACGATATACGCAGTATTTT. Translating it yields CSAFLSSGGRYTQYF.

This clonotype was counted a few times. The rearrangement joins TRBV5-1 to TRBJ2-7, with D tentatively TRBD1 or TRBD2 (5 bases each). The germline V gene encodes CDR1 SGHRS and CDR2 YFSETQ. This CDR3 contains 15 residues. Trimming removed 4 bases at V and 3 bases at J, with 17 bases between. CDR3 DNA sequence: TGCGCCAGCAGCCTATCAGGAGAGGGGTTCTACGAGCAGTACTTC. It encodes CASSLSGEGFYEQYF.

The chain combines TRBV4-1 with TRBJ2-1; no definite D call. With 0 bases removed from V and 8 bases from J, the gap between germline ends came to 11 bases. Germline V CDR1 and CDR2: MGHRA, YSYEKL. The CDR3 runs 14 residues. The CDR3 DNA follows: TGCGCCAGCAGCCAAGACCGGCAGTCGGATGAGCAGTTCTTC. This encodes CASSQDRQSDEQFF.

The rearrangement joins TRBV3-1 to TRBJ2-5; D perhaps matches TRBD2 (6 bases). V was cut by 0 bases and J by 4 bases, with 12 bases left in between. The germline V gene encodes CDR1 LGHDT and CDR2 YNNKEL (reference sequence). The CDR3 extends over 15 amino acids. CDR3 amino acids: CASSQEAGGLETQYF. CDR3 DNA: TGTGCCAGCAGCCAAGAGGCCGGGGGTTTAGAGACCCAGTACTTC.